Following are 18 T cell receptor beta chains from one sample sequenced in a study of CD8 T cells in ankylosing spondylitis. Via MiXCR, TCRdb re-called the 5' RACE reads, giving one row per CDR3 protein. There are approximately 220,000 distinct CDR3 sequences in the sample; under 12% occur only once, and 21% lies in the top ten. Sequences were obtained from blood, either unsorted or a sorted T cell fraction (not recorded which). The source of these receptors is a male donor with ankylosing spondylitis or in good health (not recorded which).

The chain joins TRBV7-8 to TRBJ1-1, with TRBD1 as a possible D gene (5 bases). The ends were cut back, 5 bases at V and 0 bases at J, with 16 bases in the middle. Germline V lookup: CDR1 SGHVS, CDR2 FQNEAQ. The CDR3 totals 16 residues. CDR3 DNA sequence: TGTGCCAGCAGCCACACCCCGGGGCCCATGAACACTGAAGCTTTCTTT. It translates to CASSHTPGPMNTEAFF.

The genes are TRBV12-3 or TRBV12-4 and TRBJ1-6; 11 nucleotides match TRBD1. The CDR3 is 19 residues long. The V and J ends lost 11 bases and 0 bases, in that order; junction bases with no gene match: 15. CDR3 in amino acids: CARKTARDRGSSYNSPLHF. Written as DNA, the CDR3 is TGTGCCCGCAAGACTGCAAGGGACAGGGGGAGCTCCTATAATTCACCCCTCCACTTT.

Many counts were recorded for this clonotype. The rearrangement links TRBV18 to TRBJ2-4; D gene unclear. The CDR3 spans 13 residues. CDR1 KGHSH and CDR2 LQKENI come from the germline V gene. With 7 bases removed from V and 7 bases from J, the gap between germline ends came to 14 bases. The CDR3 region is CASLDWDQNIQYF. The CDR3 nucleotides read TGTGCCAGCTTAGACTGGGATCAGAACATTCAGTACTTC.

Only a few counts were recorded for this clonotype. CDR3 region: CASNSVGGDQPQHF. The CDR3 bases are TGTGCCAGCAACTCCGTCGGGGGGGATCAGCCCCAGCATTTT. The chain has TRBV19 and TRBJ1-5; D possibly corresponds to TRBD1 (5 bases). V lost 9 bases to trimming and J lost 5 bases, with 17 bases between them. Germline-derived CDR1 and CDR2 are LNHDA and SQIVND (reference sequence). The CDR3 contains 14 residues. Complete variable domain (other parts from reference TRBV19 and TRBJ1-5): DGGITQSPKYLFRKEGQNVTLSCEQNLNHDAMYWYRQDPGQGLRLIYYSQIVNDFQKGDIAEGYSVSREKKESFPLTVTSAQKNPTAFYLCASNSVGGDQPQHFGDGTRLSIL.

This clonotype came up many times. The chain combines TRBV10-3 with TRBJ2-5; 7 bases fit TRBD2. This CDR3 has 16 residues. Trimming removed 6 bases from V and 0 bases from J; junction bases left unmatched: 10. Germline loops: CDR1 ENHRY, CDR2 SYGVKD. CDR3 region: CAISSLSGDHQETQYF. As DNA, the CDR3 is TGTGCCATCAGCTCACTAAGCGGGGACCACCAAGAGACCCAGTACTTC.

This clonotype has ten or more counts. The chain is built from TRBV6-1 and TRBJ1-6; 9 nucleotides line up with TRBD1. Looked up from germline, CDR1 is MNHNS and CDR2 is SASEGT. V was clipped by 6 bases and J by 10 bases; unmatched bases: 7. There are 14 residues in the CDR3. The CDR3 here is CASSPGQGVSPLHF. CDR3 bases: TGTGCCAGCAGCCCGGGACAGGGTGTCTCACCCCTCCACTTT.

This clonotype was counted a few times. This sequence joins TRBV2 and TRBJ1-5; no clear D. V dropped 9 bases and J dropped 2 bases, with 8 bases sitting between them. The germline gives CDR1 SNHLY, CDR2 FYNNEI. The CDR3 loop spans 12 amino acids. The CDR3, as DNA: TGTGCCAGTCAACGGCGCAATCAGCCCCAGCATTTT. Its protein is CASQRRNQPQHF.

This clonotype appeared a few times. The J gene is TRBJ2-5, the V gene TRBV11-2; possible D gene TRBD1, 6 bases. V was trimmed by 5 bases and J by 2 bases, leaving 15 bases between them. Germline lookup yields CDR1 SGHAT and CDR2 FQNNGV. This CDR3 is built from 15 residues. This CDR3 reads CASSPVRDTQETQYF. The CDR3 nucleotides read TGTGCCAGCAGCCCCGTCCGGGACACTCAAGAGACCCAGTACTTC.

This chain connects TRBV18 to TRBJ2-2; D is unclear. Germline CDR1 is KGHSH and CDR2 is LQKENI. Between the trimmed V and J ends, which lost 0 bases and 3 bases, there was a span of 8 bases. The CDR3 runs 15 residues. CDR3 sequence (DNA): TGTGCCAGCTCACCACCTTTTGTAGACACCGGGGAGCTGTTTTTT. Encoded protein: CASSPPFVDTGELFF.

In this sample, this clonotype turned up many times. The J gene is TRBJ2-3, the V gene TRBV14, with 7 positions matching TRBD2. This CDR3 comprises 16 residues. CDR1 and CDR2 (germline): SGHDN, FVKESK. The ends lost 1 base at V and 0 bases at J; junction bases unmatched: 4. CDR3 in DNA: TGTGCCAGCAGCCAAGCGCTAGCGGCCAGCACAGATACGCAGTATTTT. It specifies CASSQALAASTDTQYF.

This clonotype was seen more than once but under ten times. The chain couples TRBV7-3 to TRBJ2-2, with TRBD2 matching 12 bases. The J segment lost 1 base and the V segment lost 3 bases, leaving 9 bases of the junction unmatched. This CDR3 contains 19 residues. Germline V gives CDR1 SGHTA, CDR2 FQGTGA. CDR3 DNA sequence: TGTGCCAGCAGCTTCAGGCCACTAGCGGGGGGAGAGAACACCGGGGAGCTGTTTTTT. This codes for CASSFRPLAGGENTGELFF. Together with reference TRBV7-3 and TRBJ2-2, the CDR3 gives the full variable domain: GAGVSQTPSNKVTEKGKYVELRCDPISGHTALYWYRQSLGQGPEFLIYFQGTGAADDSGLPNDRFFAVRPEGSVSTLKIQRTERGDSAVYLCASSFRPLAGGENTGELFFGEGSRLTVL.

This clonotype came up many times. This rearrangement joins TRBV25-1 to TRBJ2-7, with 8 bases that match TRBD1. The V segment lost 5 bases and the J segment 3 bases; nucleotides outside the gene matches: 9. From germline, CDR1 is MGHDK and CDR2 SYGVNS. The CDR3 is 15 amino acids. CDR3 bases: TGTGCCAGCAGTCGACAGGGGCCAAAAATCTACGAGCAGTACTTC. Translated, it gives CASSRQGPKIYEQYF.

This clonotype has a handful of counts. V usage is TRBV7-2 and J usage is TRBJ2-5; 11 nucleotides match TRBD2. Germline trimming cut 1 base from V and 2 bases from J; bases unmatched to any gene: 3. The CDR3 spans 16 residues. The V gene's germline CDR1 is SGHTA and CDR2 FQGNSA. This CDR3 reads CASSLGGTSGQETQYF. CDR3 DNA: TGTGCCAGCAGCTTAGGGGGGACTAGCGGACAAGAGACCCAGTACTTC.

This clonotype was seen at least ten times. The chain joins TRBV29-1 to TRBJ1-1; D gene ambiguous. V dropped 6 bases and J dropped 1 base, with 12 bases sitting between them. Germline V gives CDR1 SQVTM, CDR2 ANQGSEA. The CDR3 contains 13 residues. The CDR3 sequence is CSVDVGGNTEAFF. The CDR3 nucleotides read TGCAGCGTGGACGTCGGAGGGAACACTGAAGCTTTCTTT.

CDR3 region: CATFGAGGADTQYF. DNA for the CDR3: TGTGCCACCTTCGGAGCGGGGGGCGCAGATACGCAGTATTTT. The rearrangement links TRBV10-3 to TRBJ2-3, with 9 nucleotides matching TRBD2. Losses at the gene ends were 10 bases for V and 4 bases for J; bases not matched to a gene: 9. The CDR3 sequence is 14 residues long. Germline values: CDR1 ENHRY, CDR2 SYGVKD.

This clonotype has ten or more counts. The CDR3 protein is CASSVILDSPLHF. The CDR3 DNA reads as TGTGCCAGCAGCGTAATTTTGGATTCACCCCTCCACTTT. The gene calls are TRBV9 and TRBJ1-6; D uncertain. The germline CDR1 and CDR2 sequences are SGDLS and YYNGEE. The CDR3 is 13 amino acids. The V end lost 1 base, the J end lost 8 bases, and 7 bases lay between the germline ends.

This clonotype appeared a few times. This sequence joins TRBV6-5 and TRBJ2-7; D may be TRBD1 or TRBD2 (5 bases each). CDR1 and CDR2 (germline): MNHEY, SVGAGI. This CDR3 is 15 amino acids long. V was clipped by 2 bases and J by 7 bases, with 18 bases between them. The CDR3 sequence: CASSYTWDRLGEQYF. The DNA of the CDR3 is TGTGCCAGCAGTTACACCTGGGACCGCTTAGGGGAGCAGTACTTC.

This clonotype was detected ten times or more. The chain recombines TRBV9 with TRBJ2-2; no reliable D call. There are 12 residues in the CDR3. Trimming left V 3 bases short and J 6 bases short, with 6 bases between. Germline CDR1 is SGDLS and CDR2 is YYNGEE. The CDR3 DNA reads TGTGCCAGCAGCGAAGGAGCCGGGGAGCTGTTTTTT. Residues: CASSEGAGELFF.